This T cell receptor (beta chain) originates from a study of lymphopenia after photon versus proton radiotherapy (dated by TCRdb to the late 2010s). Regarding the study in general: Photon and proton radiation therapy were compared by the study for their immunological effects in patients with gastrointestinal tumors who developed high-grade lymphopenia. The 20 patients in the cohort had gastrointestinal tumors, were treated with either photon or proton therapy, and subsequently developed lymphopenia. The goal of the study was to characterize the differences between the two radiation modalities in how they affect the immune system. Summary of the overall study and its limitations: The survival association was assessed only in patients who died, and better survival with proton therapy was presented by the authors as a possibility rather than a demonstrated result. After the lymphocyte count nadir, oligoclonal expansion, especially of CD8+ Temra cells, was observed in photon-treated repertoires, and the drop in diversity was driven by this expansion. Across the cohort, among patients who died, a greater drop in TCR diversity after the nadir was inversely correlated with overall survival time. Proton-treated patients stayed relatively stable during treatment, while photon-treated patients lost naive T cells and TCR diversity and gained effector/memory populations.

Libraries came from the immunoSEQ multiplex PCR assay. T cell repertoires were profiled with deep sequencing of rearranged TCR beta loci together with multiparametric flow cytometry. In TCRdb, the immuneACCESS table is reduced to in-frame sequences with V and J assigned. These tables do not hold every clone; where another copy was compared, an unresolved V gene accounts for under half, and the others remain unexplained. The sample records approximately 160,000 clones, more than 85% of which are singletons. The top ten constitute approximately 4.8% of the sample. V ends up 0 bases short and J 4 bases short, with an unmatched junction base count of 6. The germline V gene encodes CDR1 MGHDK and CDR2 SYGVNS. The CDR3 numbers 17 residues from cysteine through phenylalanine. The kept DNA is CDR3 alone, 51 bases in frame from the first base. On this clone: Its antigen remains unidentified. The input lacks base qualities; no much larger clone sits a single base away.

Sample: peripheral blood, taken from a patient treated with photon-based radiotherapy. The chain is assembled from TRBV25-1 and TRBJ2-1, with 10 junctional bases fitting TRBD2. The TCR originated in a man in his fifties or sixties with gastric cancer. The DNA sequence is given as TGTGCCAGCAGTGAATATGGACTAGCGGACGCATACAATGAGCAGTTCTTC. This yields the protein CASSEYGLADAYNEQFF.